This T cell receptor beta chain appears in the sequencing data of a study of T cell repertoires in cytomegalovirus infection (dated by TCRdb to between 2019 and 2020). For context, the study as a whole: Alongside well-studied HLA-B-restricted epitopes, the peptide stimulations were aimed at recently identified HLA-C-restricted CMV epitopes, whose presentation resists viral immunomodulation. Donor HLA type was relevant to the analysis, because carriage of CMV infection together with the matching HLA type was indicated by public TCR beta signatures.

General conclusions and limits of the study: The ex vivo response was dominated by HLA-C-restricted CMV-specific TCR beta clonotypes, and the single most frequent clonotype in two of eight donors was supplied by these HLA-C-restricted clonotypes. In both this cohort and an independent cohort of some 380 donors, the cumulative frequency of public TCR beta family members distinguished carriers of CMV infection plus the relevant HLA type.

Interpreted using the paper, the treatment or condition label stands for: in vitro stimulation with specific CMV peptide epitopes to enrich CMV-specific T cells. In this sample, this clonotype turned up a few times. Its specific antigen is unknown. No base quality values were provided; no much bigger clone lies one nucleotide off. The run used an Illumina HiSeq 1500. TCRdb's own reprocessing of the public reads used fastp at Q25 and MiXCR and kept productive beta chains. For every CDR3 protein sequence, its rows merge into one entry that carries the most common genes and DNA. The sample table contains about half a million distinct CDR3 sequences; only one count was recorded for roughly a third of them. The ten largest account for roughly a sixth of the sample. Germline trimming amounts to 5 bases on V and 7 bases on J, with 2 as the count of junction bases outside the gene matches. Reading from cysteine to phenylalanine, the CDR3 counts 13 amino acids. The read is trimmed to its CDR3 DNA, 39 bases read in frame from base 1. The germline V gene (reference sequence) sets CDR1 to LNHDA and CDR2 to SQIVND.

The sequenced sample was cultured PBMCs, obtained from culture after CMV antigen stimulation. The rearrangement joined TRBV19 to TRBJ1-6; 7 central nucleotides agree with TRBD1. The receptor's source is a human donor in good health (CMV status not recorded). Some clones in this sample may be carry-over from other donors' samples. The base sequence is TGTGCCAGTAGTCAGGGACAGAATTCACCCCTCCACTTT. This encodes CASSQGQNSPLHF.